This T cell receptor (beta chain) was sequenced in a study of T cell repertoires in cytomegalovirus infection. Background on the study: Both a matching HLA type and CMV infection were indicated by public TCR beta signatures. Study conclusions and caveats: Ex vivo, HLA-C-restricted CMV-specific TCR beta clonotypes prevailed over the rest of the response. The cumulative frequency of public TCR beta families distinguished individuals who carried CMV together with the relevant HLA.

The CDR3 has 14 residues. Trimming removed 1 base at V and 2 bases at J, with 8 bases between. Germline lookup yields CDR1 LNHDA and CDR2 SQIVND (reference sequence). MiXCR was run by TCRdb on the reads, yielding one entry per CDR3 protein. The repertoire consists of approximately 120,000 distinct CDR3 sequences, with 25% to 30% occurring once and the leading ten covering roughly 77%. Comments on this clonotype: Its cognate antigen is unknown.

This receptor was identified in a human donor in good health (CMV status not recorded). Some clones in this sample may be carry-over from other donors' samples. Source: CD8+ T cells from cultured PBMCs, taken from culture after CMV antigen stimulation. This chain connects TRBV19 to TRBJ1-1; no reliable D call. For the CDR3, the DNA is TGTGCCAGTAGTATAGTACAGAGAAACACTGAAGCTTTCTTT. Residues: CASSIVQRNTEAFF.